These 22 T cell receptor beta chains were all obtained from the same sample, sequenced in a study of T cells in Graves' hyperthyroidism and ophthalmopathy. Amplification yielded TCR beta CDR3 regions, with RNA transcripts as the source. An initial round of RT-PCR targeting the TCR CDR3 relied on the HTBI primer set. TCRdb re-analysed the multiplex PCR reads in MiXCR, keeping a single row per CDR3 protein. The top ten hold 6.5% to 10% of the sample, which has about 300,000 distinct CDR3 sequences, 13% seen once. The material sequenced was blood. The receptors come from a young woman with Graves' hyperthyroidism that later progressed to Graves' ophthalmopathy.

The genes are TRBV19 and TRBJ1-1, with D uncertain. Looked up from germline, CDR1 is LNHDA and CDR2 is SQIVND (reference sequence). With 5 bases removed from V and 6 bases from J, the gap between germline ends came to 7 bases. The CDR3 loop spans 11 amino acids. The chain's CDR3 is CASSQNSEAFF. The DNA of the CDR3 is TGTGCCAGTAGTCAGAATTCTGAAGCTTTCTTT.

This clonotype was counted ten times or more. J is TRBJ1-5 and V is TRBV2; no definite D call. CDR1 is SNHLY, CDR2 FYNNEI, per germline. This CDR3 is 13 amino acids long. The V end lost 0 bases, the J end lost 5 bases, and 5 bases lay between the germline ends. This chain's CDR3 is CASSEAEYQPQHF. The CDR3 DNA reads as TGTGCCAGCAGTGAAGCGGAGTATCAGCCCCAGCATTTT.

Many counts were recorded for this clonotype. The V call is TRBV7-2, the J call TRBJ2-5, with a possible D match to TRBD2 (6 bases). With 3 bases removed from V and 4 bases from J, the gap between germline ends came to 12 bases. This CDR3 contains 14 residues. Germline loops: CDR1 SGHTA, CDR2 FQGNSA. CDR3 region: CASSFGSWGETQYF. The DNA for the CDR3 is TGTGCCAGCAGCTTCGGGAGCTGGGGAGAGACCCAGTACTTC. The variable domain in full, with the rest retrieved from reference TRBV7-2 and TRBJ2-5, is GAGVSQSPSNKVTEKGKDVELRCDPISGHTALYWYRQSLGQGLEFLIYFQGNSAPDKSGLPSDRFSAERTGGSVSTLTIQRTQQEDSAVYLCASSFGSWGETQYFGPGTRLLVL.

The gene calls are TRBV3-2 and TRBJ2-1; the DNA was not used to check the table's D call, TRBD2. TRBV3-2 is annotated as a pseudogene. This CDR3 region has 18 residues. The CDR3 nucleotides are TGTGCCAGCAGCCAAGAGGGGGCTAGCGGGACCTCCTACAATGAGCAGTTCTTC. Translated, it gives CASSQEGASGTSYNEQFF.

The chain is built from TRBV7-8 and TRBJ2-7; TRBD2 might be the D (7 bases). CDR1 SGHVS and CDR2 FQNEAQ come from the germline V gene. V was shortened by 4 bases and J by 4 bases, with 14 bases between the two germline ends. The CDR3 loop spans 14 amino acids. The CDR3 DNA is TGTGCCAGCAGCTCCGGGCGGGGGCCGTACGAGCAGTACTTC. Its translation: CASSSGRGPYEQYF.

Ten or more counts support this clonotype. This sequence joins TRBV19 and TRBJ1-1; TRBD1 is a possible D gene (6 bases). Germline CDR1 is LNHDA and CDR2 is SQIVND (reference sequence). Trimming left V 10 bases short and J 5 bases short, with 26 bases between. CDR3 length equals 16 residues. The CDR3 spells CATLKGGRGTRTEAFF. The CDR3 region has the DNA TGTGCCACTCTAAAAGGGGGTAGGGGGACGAGGACTGAAGCTTTCTTT.

This clonotype was recorded at least ten times. This chain joins TRBV12-3 or TRBV12-4 and TRBJ1-1; TRBD1 matches at 10 bases. The CDR3 covers 12 residues. V dropped 5 bases and J dropped 10; count of bases not matched to a gene: 4. CDR3 DNA sequence: TGTGCCAGCAGTCCCGGGGACAGGGGAGCTTTCTTT. It specifies CASSPGDRGAFF.

This clonotype showed up just a few times. The rearrangement joins TRBV20-1 to TRBJ1-5; a weak D match, TRBD1 (6 bases). The germline V gene has CDR1 DFQATT and CDR2 SNEGSKA (reference sequence). The CDR3 sequence is 13 residues long. The ends were cut back, 6 bases at V and 7 bases at J, with 16 bases in the middle. CDR3 in DNA: TGCAGTGCAGGACATGGGGGGGCCCAGCCCCAGCATTTT. Translation: CSAGHGGAQPQHF.

This clonotype was seen many times. This chain joins TRBV6-2 or TRBV6-3 and TRBJ1-4; D is possibly TRBD1 (5 bases). Between the trimmed V and J ends, which lost 6 bases and 8 bases, there was a span of 22 bases. The CDR3 runs 16 residues. Germline assignment: CDR1 MNHEY and CDR2 SVGEGT. The CDR3 spells CASSRPVGGAGEKLFF. In nucleotides, the CDR3 is TGTGCCAGCAGCCGGCCTGTTGGAGGGGCAGGCGAAAAACTGTTTTTT.

In its sample, this clonotype was seen a few times. The chain uses TRBV30 and TRBJ2-3; D is unclear. The V end was cut by 0 bases, the J end by 2 bases, with 9 bases between. The germline V gene encodes CDR1 GTSNPN and CDR2 SVGIG (reference sequence). The CDR3 length is 14 residues. This chain's CDR3 is CAWSVSIATDTQYF. The CDR3 nucleotides read TGTGCCTGGAGTGTGTCAATAGCCACAGATACGCAGTATTTT.

This chain connects TRBV25-1 to TRBJ1-2; possibly TRBD1 for D (6 bases). The CDR3 spans 13 residues. V was trimmed by 10 bases and J by 8 bases, leaving 20 bases between them. CDR1 is MGHDK and CDR2 is SYGVNS in the germline V gene. CDR3 residues: CATDTYDGGGYTF. CDR3 nucleotide sequence: TGTGCCACCGATACCTATGACGGGGGCGGCTACACCTTC.

This clonotype was observed many times. The genes are TRBV6-2 or TRBV6-3 and TRBJ2-7; possible D gene TRBD2, 5 bases. V shed 0 bases and J shed 0 bases, with 12 bases lying between them. The germline CDR1 and CDR2 sequences are MNHEY and SVGEGT. The length of the CDR3 is 16 residues. The CDR3 sequence is CASSYSMRESSYEQYF. CDR3 coding DNA: TGTGCCAGCAGTTACTCGATGAGGGAGAGCTCCTACGAGCAGTACTTC.

This clonotype was recorded at least ten times. This chain links TRBV7-2 with TRBJ1-3; no reliable D call. Trimming pared 2 bases from V and 2 bases from J, leaving 7 bases between. CDR3 length: 14 residues. Germline V gene lookup returns CDR1 SGHTA and CDR2 FQGNSA. CDR3 sequence reads: CASSLSTAGNTIYF. The CDR3 DNA reads TGTGCCAGCAGCTTATCAACAGCTGGAAACACCATATATTTT.

Many counts were recorded for this clonotype. The chain is built from TRBV7-3 and TRBJ2-1; D is undetermined. Per germline, CDR1 SGHTA and CDR2 FQGTGA. This CDR3 spans 13 amino acids. V was pared by 6 bases and J by 15 bases, with 21 bases between. This CDR3 is CASRLTADDTRFF. The CDR3 DNA reads as TGTGCCAGCAGGCTCACAGCCGATGATACTCGGTTCTTC.

This clonotype was counted a single time. This may be a read error, as it is one base from a much larger clone. The chain joins TRBV28 to TRBJ2-2, with 10 bases that match TRBD2. In germline, CDR1 is MDHEN, CDR2 SYDVKM. V lost 3 bases, J lost 7 bases, and 20 bases stayed unmatched. This CDR3 spans 20 amino acids. CDR3 amino acids: CASSLIRLSSGSRRLGELFF. CDR3 coding DNA: TGTGCCAGCAGTTTGATACGCCTCTCTAGCGGGAGCCGGAGACTCGGGGAGCTGTTTTTT.

This clonotype showed up just a few times. This rearrangement joins TRBV6-1 to TRBJ2-7; 9 nucleotides agree with TRBD1. The CDR3 has 15 amino acids. Germline V gene sequence: CDR1 MNHNS, CDR2 SASEGT. V lost 6 bases, J lost 2 bases, and 8 bases stayed unmatched. CDR3 residues: CASRIQGAGAYEQYF. The CDR3 nucleotides read TGTGCCAGCAGGATACAGGGGGCAGGAGCCTACGAGCAGTACTTC.

This clonotype was observed many times. The rearrangement links TRBV2 to TRBJ1-5; D gene ambiguous. Germline-derived CDR1 and CDR2 are SNHLY and FYNNEI. Between the trimmed V and J ends, which lost 2 bases and 7 bases, there was a span of 12 bases. There are 14 residues in the CDR3. The CDR3 loop is CASSELRGGQPQHF. Written as DNA, the CDR3 is TGTGCCAGCAGTGAATTACGGGGAGGCCAGCCCCAGCATTTT.

DNA of the CDR3: TGTGCCAGCAGCTTCTGGGGAAGCACACACAATGAGCAGTTCTTC. It codes for CASSFWGSTHNEQFF. The chain employs TRBV11-1 and TRBJ2-1; no firm D call. The CDR3 runs to 15 residues. In germline, CDR1 is SGHAT, CDR2 FQDESV (reference sequence). The V end lost 3 bases, the J end lost 5 bases, and 14 bases lay between the germline ends.

The chain carries TRBV6-1 and TRBJ2-1, with 10 bases aligning to TRBD2. Germline assignment: CDR1 MNHNS and CDR2 SASEGT. With 6 bases clipped from V and 4 bases from J, the junction kept 6 bases outside the gene matches. This CDR3 contains 15 residues. In DNA, the CDR3 is TGTGCCAGCAGCGTACCTAGCGGGAGTTACAATGAGCAGTTCTTC. This gives the protein CASSVPSGSYNEQFF.

CDR3 loop: CASRGVAYQETQYF. The CDR3 region has the DNA TGTGCCAGCAGAGGGGTGGCTTATCAAGAGACCCAGTACTTC. The chain is built from TRBV25-1 and TRBJ2-5, with a possible D match to TRBD1 (5 bases). This CDR3 spans 14 amino acids. Germline assignment: CDR1 MGHDK and CDR2 SYGVNS. V shed 6 bases and J shed 2 bases, with 13 bases lying between them.

This clonotype was counted ten times or more. V is TRBV6-1 and J is TRBJ2-4, with TRBD2 identical over 8 bases. Germline loops: CDR1 MNHNS, CDR2 SASEGT. CDR3 length: 17 residues. V was clipped by 7 bases and J by 0 bases; unmatched bases: 11. CDR3 loop: CASTPYIAGLAKNIQYF. CDR3 nucleotide sequence: TGTGCCAGCACTCCTTATATAGCGGGATTAGCCAAAAACATTCAGTACTTC.

The table lists this clonotype with many counts. This chain joins TRBV28 and TRBJ2-2; 8 bases line up with TRBD1. Germline CDR1 is MDHEN and CDR2 is SYDVKM. The CDR3 has 16 amino acids. The trim removed 6 bases at V and 7 bases at J, leaving 13 bases unmatched. The DNA for the CDR3 is TGTGCCAGCAGGTTACGACAGGGGTTTCAGGGCGGGGAGCTGTTTTTT. Protein product: CASRLRQGFQGGELFF.